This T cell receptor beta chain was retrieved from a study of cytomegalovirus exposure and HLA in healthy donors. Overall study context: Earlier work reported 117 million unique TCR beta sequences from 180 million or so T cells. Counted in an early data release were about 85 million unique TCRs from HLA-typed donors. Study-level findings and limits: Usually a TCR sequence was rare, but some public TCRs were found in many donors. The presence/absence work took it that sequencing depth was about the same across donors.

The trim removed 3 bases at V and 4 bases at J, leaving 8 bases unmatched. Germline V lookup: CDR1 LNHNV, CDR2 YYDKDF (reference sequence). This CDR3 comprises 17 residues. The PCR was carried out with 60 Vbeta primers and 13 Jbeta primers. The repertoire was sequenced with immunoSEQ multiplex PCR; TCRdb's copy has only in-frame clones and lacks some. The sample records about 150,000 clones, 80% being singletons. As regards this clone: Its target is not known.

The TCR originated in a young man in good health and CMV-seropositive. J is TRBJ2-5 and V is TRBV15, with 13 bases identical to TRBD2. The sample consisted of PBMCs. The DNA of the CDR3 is TGTGCCACCAGCAGTACGCACGGGACTAGCGGGATAGAGACCCAGTACTTC. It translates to CATSSTHGTSGIETQYF. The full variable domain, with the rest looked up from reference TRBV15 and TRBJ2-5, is DAMVIQNPRYQVTQFGKPVTLSCSQTLNHNVMYWYQQKSSQAPKLLFHYYDKDFNNEADTPDNFQSRRPNTSFCFLDIRSPGLGDTAMYLCATSSTHGTSGIETQYFGPGTRLLVL.